The clone carrying this T cell receptor beta chain was found a few times. This record belongs to a study of blood T cells in healthy people across ages. Germline CDR1 reads MNHEY; CDR2 reads SMNVEV (reference sequence). V lost 5 bases to trimming and J lost 3 bases; unmatched junction nucleotides: 12. The CDR3 has 17 residues. Using a J-beta primer mix together with a sample-barcoded 5' primer, a second PCR was run for roughly 7 to 11 cycles. MiXCR, run by TCRdb on the 5' RACE reads, gives a single entry per CDR3 protein. This sample has some 560,000 distinct CDR3 sequences, with roughly a quarter found just once. These data were also reused for a study on T cells of mothers and their children.

Sequenced input: blood. The receptor comes from a boy between 2 and 10 years old in good health. The V call is TRBV27, the J call TRBJ2-4; TRBD1 matches 8 bases. Here the CDR3 reads CASSPPDREKGKNIQYF. The CDR3 coding sequence is TGTGCCAGCAGTCCCCCGGACAGGGAAAAGGGCAAAAACATTCAGTACTTC.